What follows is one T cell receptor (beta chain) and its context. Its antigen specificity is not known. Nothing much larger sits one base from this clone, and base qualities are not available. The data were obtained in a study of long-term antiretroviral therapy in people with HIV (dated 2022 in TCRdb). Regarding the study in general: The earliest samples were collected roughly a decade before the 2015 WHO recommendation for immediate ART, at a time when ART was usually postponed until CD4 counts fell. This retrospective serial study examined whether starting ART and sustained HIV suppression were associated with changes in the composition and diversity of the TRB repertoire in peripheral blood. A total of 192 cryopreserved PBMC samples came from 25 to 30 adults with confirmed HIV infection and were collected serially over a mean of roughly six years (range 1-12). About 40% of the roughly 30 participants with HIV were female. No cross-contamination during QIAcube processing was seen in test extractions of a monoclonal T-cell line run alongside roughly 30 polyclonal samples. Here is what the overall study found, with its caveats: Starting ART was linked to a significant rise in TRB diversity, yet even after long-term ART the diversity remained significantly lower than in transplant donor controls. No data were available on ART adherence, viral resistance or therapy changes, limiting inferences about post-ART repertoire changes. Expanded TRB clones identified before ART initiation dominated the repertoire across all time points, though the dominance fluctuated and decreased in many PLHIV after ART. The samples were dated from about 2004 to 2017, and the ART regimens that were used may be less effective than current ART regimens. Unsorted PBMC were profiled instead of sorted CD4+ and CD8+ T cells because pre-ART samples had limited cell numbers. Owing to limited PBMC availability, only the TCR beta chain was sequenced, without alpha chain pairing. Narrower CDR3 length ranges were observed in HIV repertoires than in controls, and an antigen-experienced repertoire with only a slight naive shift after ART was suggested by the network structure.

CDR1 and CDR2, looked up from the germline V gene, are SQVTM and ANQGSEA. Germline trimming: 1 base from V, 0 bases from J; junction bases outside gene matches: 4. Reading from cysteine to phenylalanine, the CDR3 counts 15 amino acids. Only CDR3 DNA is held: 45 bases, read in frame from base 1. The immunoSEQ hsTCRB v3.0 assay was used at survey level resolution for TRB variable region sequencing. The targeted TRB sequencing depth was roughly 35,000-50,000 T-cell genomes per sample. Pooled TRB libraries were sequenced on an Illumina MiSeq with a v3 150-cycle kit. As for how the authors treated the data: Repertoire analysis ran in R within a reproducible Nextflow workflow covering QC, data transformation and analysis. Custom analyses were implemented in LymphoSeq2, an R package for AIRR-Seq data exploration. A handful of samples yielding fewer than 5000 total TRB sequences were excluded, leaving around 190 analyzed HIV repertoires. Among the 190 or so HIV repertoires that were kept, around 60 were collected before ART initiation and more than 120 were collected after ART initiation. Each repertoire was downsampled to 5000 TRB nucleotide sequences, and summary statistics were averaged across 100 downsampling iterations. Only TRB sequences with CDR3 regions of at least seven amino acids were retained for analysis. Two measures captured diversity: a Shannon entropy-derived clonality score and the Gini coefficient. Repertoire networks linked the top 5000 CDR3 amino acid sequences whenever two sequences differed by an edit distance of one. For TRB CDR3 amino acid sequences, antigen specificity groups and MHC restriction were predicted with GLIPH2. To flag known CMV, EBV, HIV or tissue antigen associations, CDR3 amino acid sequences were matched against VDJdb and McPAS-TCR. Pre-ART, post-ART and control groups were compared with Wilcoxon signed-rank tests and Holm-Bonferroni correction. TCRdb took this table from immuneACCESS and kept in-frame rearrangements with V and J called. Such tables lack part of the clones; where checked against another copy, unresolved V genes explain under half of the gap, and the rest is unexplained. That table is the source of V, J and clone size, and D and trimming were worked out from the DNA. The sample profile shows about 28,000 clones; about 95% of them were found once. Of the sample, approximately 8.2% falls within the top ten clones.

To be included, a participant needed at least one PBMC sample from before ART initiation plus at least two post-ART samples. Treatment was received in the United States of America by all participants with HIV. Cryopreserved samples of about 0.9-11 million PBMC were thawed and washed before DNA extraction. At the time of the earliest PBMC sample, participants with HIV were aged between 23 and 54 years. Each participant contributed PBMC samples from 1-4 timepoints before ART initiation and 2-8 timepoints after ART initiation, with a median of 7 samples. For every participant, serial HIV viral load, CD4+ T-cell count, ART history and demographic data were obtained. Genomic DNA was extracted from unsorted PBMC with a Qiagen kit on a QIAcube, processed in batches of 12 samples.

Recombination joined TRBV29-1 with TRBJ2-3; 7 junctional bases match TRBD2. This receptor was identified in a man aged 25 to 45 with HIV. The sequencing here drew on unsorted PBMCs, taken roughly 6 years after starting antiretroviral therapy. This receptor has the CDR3 CSVEGRRESTDTQYF. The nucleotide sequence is TGCAGCGTTGAAGGTCGGCGGGAGAGCACAGATACGCAGTATTTT.